This T cell receptor beta chain is drawn from a study of blood T cells in healthy people across ages. A J-beta primer mix and a sample-barcoded 5' primer were used in a second PCR of roughly 6 to 11 cycles. Each cDNA molecule was tagged by a template-switch adaptor that had 12 random nucleotides. Every sample gave at least 2.5 million paired-end reads containing CDR3. MiXCR was run by TCRdb on the 5' RACE reads, yielding one entry per CDR3 protein. Of about 1.5 million distinct CDR3 sequences in the sample, roughly 43% were seen once. Donors ranged from roughly 6 to 100 years old and were healthy Caucasians in Russia. Notes on the study in general: Per-million-T-cell TCR beta diversity fell roughly linearly with age.

Comments on this clonotype: Its antigen is currently unknown.

Germline V gene data show CDR1 as SGHAT and CDR2 as FQNNGV. The CDR3 has 12 amino acids. Between the trimmed V and J ends, which lost 5 bases and 11 bases, there was a span of 15 bases. This sequence originates from a woman under 30 in good health. Sequencing was done on a sample of blood. The V gene is TRBV11-2, the J gene TRBJ2-5; the D is unclear. CDR3 nucleotide sequence: TGTGCCAGCAGCGGAGCTTTGAATGAGCAGTACTTC. This gives the protein CASSGALNEQYF.